One sample yielded the 29 T cell receptor beta chains listed below, sequenced in a study of T cell responses to AZD1222 COVID-19 vaccine. Only in-frame clones appear in the TCRdb table, and some are missing; sequencing was by immunoSEQ multiplex PCR. The data hold 170,000 or so clones, with roughly nine tenths observed a single time. The material sequenced was peripheral blood, taken on day 0 of AZD1222 vaccination. All receptors derive from an adult in good health.

CDR3 sequence: CASSLGQGADTQYF. DNA for the CDR3: TGTGCCAGCAGCTTAGGACAGGGGGCAGATACGCAGTATTTT. The rearrangement uses TRBV5-6 and TRBJ2-3; 10 bases align to TRBD1. This CDR3 is 14 amino acids long. CDR1 and CDR2 from the germline V gene are SGHDT and YYEEEE. V shed 2 bases, J shed 4 bases, and the junction held 1 base outside the gene matches.

The rearrangement links TRBV2 to TRBJ2-7; TRBD2 matches at 8 bases. Trimming removed 2 bases from V and 0 bases from J; junction bases left unmatched: 9. Per germline, CDR1 SNHLY and CDR2 FYNNEI. The CDR3 loop spans 17 amino acids. The CDR3, as DNA: TGTGCCAGCAGTGAACCGATCTTAGCGGGGTACTCCTACGAGCAGTACTTC. Its protein is CASSEPILAGYSYEQYF.

V is TRBV6-5 and J is TRBJ1-1, with a weak D call TRBD1 (6 bases). Germline values: CDR1 MNHEY, CDR2 SVGAGI. This CDR3 has 16 residues. V was cut by 1 base and J by 2 bases, with 14 bases left in between. The CDR3 DNA reads TGTGCCAGCAGTTACTATGGACAGTCGGTAAACACTGAAGCTTTCTTT. Protein product: CASSYYGQSVNTEAFF.

The genes are TRBV5-4 and TRBJ2-3; the D gene is possibly TRBD1 (6 bases). Germline V gene lookup returns CDR1 SGHNT and CDR2 YYREEE (reference sequence). The CDR3 has 15 residues. The V end was cut by 1 base, the J end by 0 bases, with 9 bases between. The CDR3 DNA sequence: TGTGCCAGCAGCTTGAAACAGGGCAGCACAGATACGCAGTATTTT. As protein: CASSLKQGSTDTQYF.

V usage is TRBV6-5 and J usage is TRBJ1-4, with 7 bases fitting TRBD1. The CDR3 is 15 residues long. V dropped 6 bases and J dropped 8; count of bases not matched to a gene: 12. The germline V gene encodes CDR1 MNHEY and CDR2 SVGAGI. CDR3 sequence: CASRNIQGLAEKLFF. CDR3 nucleotide sequence: TGTGCCAGCAGAAACATACAGGGGTTGGCGGAAAAACTGTTTTTT.

This clone was counted between two and nine times. J is TRBJ1-5 and V is TRBV20-1, with D tentatively TRBD1 (5 bases). V lost 3 bases, J lost 2 bases, and 14 bases lay in between. Germline lookup yields CDR1 DFQATT and CDR2 SNEGSKA (reference sequence). This CDR3 contains 15 residues. The CDR3 sequence is CSASIEQGGNQPQHF. The DNA for the CDR3 is TGCAGTGCTAGTATTGAGCAGGGTGGCAATCAGCCCCAGCATTTT.

The CDR3 protein is CASSSRGGGGTSGANVLTF. CDR3 nucleotides: TGTGCCAGCAGCTCCCGAGGGGGGGGCGGAACCTCTGGGGCCAACGTCCTGACTTTC. The gene calls are TRBV7-3 and TRBJ2-6, with D possibly being TRBD2 (7 bases). The V gene's germline CDR1 is SGHTA and CDR2 FQGTGA. The CDR3 runs 19 residues. Trimming shortened V by 4 bases and J by 0 bases, and 19 bases separated the two germline ends.

This chain uses TRBV5-6 with TRBJ1-5; D gene unclear. Looked up from germline, CDR1 is SGHDT and CDR2 is YYEEEE. This CDR3 contains 14 residues. V lost 1 base and J 3 bases, leaving 8 bases between the germline ends. The CDR3 loop is CASSLRRLNQPQHF. The CDR3 DNA reads as TGTGCCAGCAGCTTGAGGCGTCTCAATCAGCCCCAGCATTTT.

This sequence joins TRBV12-3 or TRBV12-4 and TRBJ2-1; D remains ambiguous. V shed 5 bases and J shed 5 bases, with 7 bases lying between them. CDR3 length: 12 residues. CDR3: CASSGPNNEQFF. DNA of the CDR3: TGTGCCAGCAGTGGACCCAACAATGAGCAGTTCTTC.

This clone has a single count. The chain combines TRBV3-1 (or the pseudogene TRBV3-2) with TRBJ1-2; a weak D match, TRBD1 (5 bases). The CDR3 runs to 15 residues. V lost 0 bases and J lost 4, with 12 bases in between. The V gene's germline CDR1 is LGHDT and CDR2 YNNKEL (reference sequence). The CDR3 protein is CASSQEWTTGYGYTF. In nucleotides, the CDR3 is TGTGCCAGCAGCCAAGAATGGACAACTGGCTATGGCTACACCTTC.

The V gene is TRBV4-2, the J gene TRBJ1-2; possibly TRBD1 for D (5 bases). This CDR3 comprises 14 residues. Germline V gives CDR1 LGHNA, CDR2 YNFKEQ. Trimming removed 1 base from V and 4 bases from J, with 10 bases in between. The CDR3 coding sequence is TGTGCCAGCAGCCAAGGCAGACAGCTCTATGGCTACACCTTC. Translation: CASSQGRQLYGYTF.

The V call is TRBV28, the J call TRBJ2-2, with D hard to call. The V gene lost 2 bases and the J gene lost 5 bases, with 3 bases spanning the gap. Germline V gives CDR1 MDHEN, CDR2 SYDVKM. The CDR3 is 12 residues long. CDR3 nucleotide sequence: TGTGCCAGCAGTTTAATTACCGGGGAGCTGTTTTTT. This translates into CASSLITGELFF.

This chain connects TRBV27 to TRBJ1-4; TRBD1 agrees at 10 bases. The CDR3 extends over 15 amino acids. With V trimmed by 5 bases and J by 8 bases, 8 bases remained unmatched. Germline-derived CDR1 and CDR2 are MNHEY and SMNVEV (reference sequence). CDR3 protein: CASSGFRDRGEKLFF. CDR3 nucleotides: TGTGCCAGCAGTGGATTCCGGGACAGGGGCGAAAAACTGTTTTTT.

The rearrangement links TRBV5-8 to TRBJ1-2; 7 bases are shared with TRBD1. V gave up 5 bases and J gave up 0 bases; unmatched junction bases: 4. Germline-derived CDR1 and CDR2 are SGHTS and YDEGEE. This CDR3 spans 14 amino acids. The CDR3 coding sequence is TGTGCCAGCAGGCACAGGGGTTCTAACTATGGCTACACCTTC. Residues: CASRHRGSNYGYTF.

This CDR3 is CASSSQGKNTEAFF. In DNA, the CDR3 is TGTGCCAGTAGCTCTCAGGGGAAGAACACTGAAGCTTTCTTT. This chain joins TRBV19 and TRBJ1-1, with a weak D call TRBD1 (6 bases). V was shortened by 6 bases and J by 1 base, with 12 bases between the two germline ends. Germline CDR1 reads LNHDA; CDR2 reads SQIVND (reference sequence). CDR3 length: 14 amino acids.

The chain joins TRBV19 to TRBJ1-3; D perhaps matches TRBD1 (5 bases). The CDR3 is 15 residues long. CDR1 and CDR2 from the germline V gene are LNHDA and SQIVND (reference sequence). V lost 10 bases and J 4 bases, leaving 20 bases between the germline ends. CDR3 sequence: CATRRKGEGGNTIYF. CDR3 in DNA: TGTGCCACTCGGCGGAAAGGGGAAGGAGGAAACACCATATATTTT.

The chain joins TRBV19 to TRBJ1-1, with no clear D. CDR1 is LNHDA and CDR2 is SQIVND in the germline V gene (reference sequence). V shed 2 bases and J shed 1 base, with 8 bases lying between them. The length of the CDR3 is 14 residues. The CDR3: CASSIIGWNTEAFF. As DNA, the CDR3 is TGTGCCAGTAGTATAATAGGCTGGAACACTGAAGCTTTCTTT. The full variable domain, in which reference TRBV19 and TRBJ1-1 provide the parts outside the CDR3, is DGGITQSPKYLFRKEGQNVTLSCEQNLNHDAMYWYRQDPGQGLRLIYYSQIVNDFQKGDIAEGYSVSREKKESFPLTVTSAQKNPTAFYLCASSIIGWNTEAFFGQGTRLTVV.

This chain links TRBV18 with TRBJ2-5; D tentatively reads TRBD1 or TRBD2 (5 bases each). The germline V and J ends were trimmed by 4 bases and 2 bases, with 14 bases remaining between them. The CDR3 loop spans 15 amino acids. Germline CDR1 and CDR2: KGHSH and LQKENI. The CDR3 protein is CASSHGTVVQETQYF. The CDR3 nucleotides are TGTGCCAGCTCACATGGGACGGTAGTACAAGAGACCCAGTACTTC.

J is TRBJ1-3 and V is TRBV15, with D unclear. Germline V gene sequence: CDR1 LNHNV, CDR2 YYDKDF (reference sequence). This CDR3 has 17 residues. Between the trimmed V and J ends, which lost 3 bases and 0 bases, there was a span of 15 bases. CDR3 DNA: TGTGCCACCAGCAGGGGGAAGGGTCTTGCCTCTGGAAACACCATATATTTT. This sequence encodes CATSRGKGLASGNTIYF.

This chain links TRBV18 with TRBJ2-6; D call uncertain. V was clipped by 1 base and J by 0 bases, with 7 bases between them. The CDR3 is made up of 16 amino acids. Germline CDR1 KGHSH, CDR2 LQKENI. The CDR3 reads CASSPQDGSGANVLTF. CDR3 in DNA: TGTGCCAGCTCACCACAAGACGGCTCTGGGGCCAACGTCCTGACTTTC.

V and J are TRBV7-9 and TRBJ2-1, with 7 bases aligning to TRBD1. Trimming at V came to 5 bases and at J to 0 bases, leaving 7 bases not matched to a gene. The germline V gene has CDR1 SEHNR and CDR2 FQNEAQ (reference sequence). The CDR3 has 16 residues. CDR3 amino acids: CASSTRTGRSYNEQFF. CDR3 in DNA: TGTGCCAGCAGCACACGGACAGGACGCTCCTACAATGAGCAGTTCTTC.

A note on this clone: Other DNA sequences from this sample encode an identical CDR3 as well. CDR3 in amino acids: CASRGQGKTEAFF. The DNA for the CDR3 is TGTGCCAGCAGGGGCCAGGGCAAAACTGAAGCTTTCTTT. V usage is TRBV25-1 and J usage is TRBJ1-1; weak D call: TRBD1 (5 bases). The CDR3 has 13 residues. Germline V gives CDR1 MGHDK, CDR2 SYGVNS. The ends were cut back, 6 bases at V and 5 bases at J, with 13 bases in the middle.

This clone turned up a few times. The chain is built from TRBV3-1 (or the pseudogene TRBV3-2) and TRBJ2-6; TRBD1 matches at 8 bases. This CDR3 is built from 15 residues. The V and J ends lost 2 bases and 8 bases, in that order; junction bases with no gene match: 5. Germline V gives CDR1 LGHDT, CDR2 YNNKEL (reference sequence). CDR3 residues: CASSQFDRGTNVLTF. The CDR3 DNA reads TGTGCCAGCAGCCAATTCGACAGGGGAACCAACGTCCTGACTTTC.

The gene calls are TRBV6-2 or TRBV6-3 and TRBJ1-2, with D possibly matching TRBD1 (5 bases). CDR1 MNHEY and CDR2 SVGEGT come from the germline V gene. The V and J ends lost 0 bases and 4 bases respectively, with 6 bases between them. This CDR3 is 13 amino acids long. As DNA, the CDR3 is TGTGCCAGCAGTTACTCGAGGGGCTATGGCTACACCTTC. Its translation: CASSYSRGYGYTF.

The J gene is TRBJ1-3, the V gene TRBV7-2; TRBD1 agrees at 7 bases. V lost 2 bases, J lost 3 bases, and 4 bases stayed unmatched. CDR1 and CDR2 (germline): SGHTA, FQGNSA. This CDR3 spans 15 amino acids. Here the CDR3 DNA reads TGTGCCAGCAGCTTAAGGGGGCGGATTGGAAACACCATATATTTT. Translated, it gives CASSLRGRIGNTIYF.

The rearrangement links TRBV7-2 to TRBJ1-1, with D perhaps matching TRBD1 (6 bases). The V and J ends lost 1 base and 0 bases respectively, with 12 bases between them. The CDR3 is 16 residues long. The germline V gene encodes CDR1 SGHTA and CDR2 FQGNSA. The CDR3 loop reads CASSLEGGQLNTEAFF. The CDR3 DNA reads TGTGCCAGCAGCTTAGAGGGGGGACAATTGAACACTGAAGCTTTCTTT.

This clone was observed a single time. The chain carries TRBV6-5 and TRBJ2-5; TRBD2 is a possible D gene (5 bases). The germline CDR1 and CDR2 sequences are MNHEY and SVGAGI. V gave up 3 bases and J gave up 0 bases, with 14 bases separating them. CDR3 length: 16 amino acids. CDR3 DNA: TGTGCCAGCAGTTATTCCCCCCCCGGGGACCAAGAGACCCAGTACTTC. It is translated as CASSYSPPGDQETQYF.

V and J are TRBV7-2 and TRBJ2-1; 10 bases match TRBD1. The V gene end was trimmed by 1 base and the J gene end by 2 bases; junction bases not matched to a gene: 2. The CDR3 has 16 residues. Germline V lookup: CDR1 SGHTA, CDR2 FQGNSA. This CDR3 is CASSLVGQGTYNEQFF. The CDR3 DNA reads TGTGCCAGCAGCTTAGTGGGACAGGGGACCTACAATGAGCAGTTCTTC.

V usage is TRBV7-2 and J usage is TRBJ1-6; 9 bases are shared with TRBD1. Looked up from germline, CDR1 is SGHTA and CDR2 is FQGNSA. The CDR3 loop spans 15 amino acids. The V and J ends lost 5 bases and 10 bases, in that order; junction bases with no gene match: 9. The CDR3 nucleotides are TGTGCCAGCAGCCCGGACAGGGGATCGGGATCACCCCTCCACTTT. Its protein is CASSPDRGSGSPLHF.